This TCR beta chain was identified in a study of OX40 agonist ivuxolimab in advanced cancers. Method: immunoSEQ multiplex PCR; TCRdb's copy keeps in-frame clones and lacks some. The table shows over 55,000 clones, with approximately 86% occurring only once. The CDR3 extends over 16 amino acids. CDR1 is SGHTA and CDR2 is FQGNSA in the germline V gene. V was pared by 6 bases and J by 5 bases, with 20 bases between. The clonotype originates from an adult with an advanced solid tumor such as melanoma, head and neck, liver or kidney cancer. Sequencing was performed on CD4+ or CD8+ T cells sorted from blood, taken in a trial of the OX40 agonist ivuxolimab. This chain joins TRBV7-2 and TRBJ1-3; D is possibly TRBD1 (6 bases). CDR3 loop: CASSDPGRDTRNTIYF. The CDR3 nucleotides read TGTGCCAGCAGTGACCCCGGCCGGGACACCCGAAACACCATATATTTT.